This T cell receptor (beta chain) stems from a study of T cell changes during pregnancy in multiple sclerosis. CDR1 SGHNT and CDR2 YENEEA come from the germline V gene. This CDR3 contains 13 residues. V was pared by 2 bases and J by 8 bases, with 7 bases between. Assay: immunoSEQ multiplex PCR; the TCRdb copy retains only in-frame clones and omits some. The sample yields tens of thousands of clones, roughly nine tenths seen once. This sequence originates from a female donor in good health, serving as a control in a pregnancy study. Some clones in this sample may be carry-over from other donors' samples. The chain recombines TRBV11-3 with TRBJ1-6; D gene uncertain. The sequences come from PBMCs, collected in the first trimester of pregnancy. CDR3 DNA: TGTGCCAGCAGCTTAACCATAGATTCACCCCTCCACTTT. Protein product: CASSLTIDSPLHF.